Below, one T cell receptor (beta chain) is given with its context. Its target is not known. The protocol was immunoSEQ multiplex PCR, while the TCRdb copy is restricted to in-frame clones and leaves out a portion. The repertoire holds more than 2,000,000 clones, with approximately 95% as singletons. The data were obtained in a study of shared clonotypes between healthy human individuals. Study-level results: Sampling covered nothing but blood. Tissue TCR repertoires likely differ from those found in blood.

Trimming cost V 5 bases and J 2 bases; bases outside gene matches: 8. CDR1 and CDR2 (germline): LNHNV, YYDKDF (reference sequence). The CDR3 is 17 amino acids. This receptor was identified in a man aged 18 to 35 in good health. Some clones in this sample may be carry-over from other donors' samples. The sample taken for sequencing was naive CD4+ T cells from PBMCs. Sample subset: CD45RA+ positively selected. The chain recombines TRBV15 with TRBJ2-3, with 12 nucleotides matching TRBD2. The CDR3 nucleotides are TGTGCCACCAGCTTCGGCCGACTAGCGGGGGACACAGATACGCAGTATTTT. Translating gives CATSFGRLAGDTDTQYF.